The clone carrying this T cell receptor beta chain was counted ten times or more. Its antigen is unidentified. This record comes from a study of neurological immune-mediated disorders. The unsorted libraries were produced from 2 million PBMCs held at -80 C. As for the cDNA, it was generated by 5'RACE with 10-nucleotide random UMIs. One entry per CDR3 protein, called by TCRdb with MiXCR from the 5' RACE reads. The sample yields 40,000 to 50,000 distinct CDR3 sequences, roughly 2% seen once. Broader study findings: Patients with HTLV-1-associated myelopathy showed the most TCR clonal expansion. Those with multiple sclerosis showed the least, falling below healthy controls. Among 34 multiple sclerosis patients, phylogenetic grouping put the repertoires of 18 into a single related-CDR3 cluster, a possible signature.

Germline V gives CDR1 SGHRS, CDR2 YFSETQ. This CDR3 has 16 amino acids. V lost 3 bases and J lost 5, with 17 bases in between. The sequenced material came from PBMCs. The TCR originated in a woman aged 40-49 years with multiple sclerosis. The V gene is TRBV5-1, the J gene TRBJ1-4, with D maybe TRBD1 (6 bases). The CDR3 loop is CASSSRTGQGNEKLFF. CDR3 coding DNA: TGCGCCAGCAGCTCCCGGACGGGGCAGGGGAATGAAAAACTGTTTTTT.